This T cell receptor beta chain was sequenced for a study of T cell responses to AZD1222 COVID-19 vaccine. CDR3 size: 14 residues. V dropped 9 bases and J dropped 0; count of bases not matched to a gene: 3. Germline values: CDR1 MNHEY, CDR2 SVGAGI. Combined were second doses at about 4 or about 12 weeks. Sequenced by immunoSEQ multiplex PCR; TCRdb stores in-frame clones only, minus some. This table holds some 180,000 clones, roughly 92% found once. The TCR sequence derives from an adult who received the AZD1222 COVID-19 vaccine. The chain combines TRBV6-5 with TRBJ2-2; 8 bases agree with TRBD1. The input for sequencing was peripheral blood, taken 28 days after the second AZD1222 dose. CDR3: CASWDRPNTGELFF. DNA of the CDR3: TGTGCCAGTTGGGACAGGCCGAACACCGGGGAGCTGTTTTTT.